These 4 T cell receptor beta chains were all obtained from the same sample, sequenced in a study of blood T cell repertoires in COVID-19. Some clones are missing from TCRdb's copy, which holds only in-frame ones; the method was immunoSEQ multiplex PCR. The sample gives 200,000 or so clones, around 89% of which show up once; roughly 8.4% is in the top ten. The sample consisted of PBMCs or T cells enriched from blood (not recorded which). The receptor source for this set is a woman between 18 and 29 years old who had recovered from COVID-19.

The V call is TRBV12-3 or TRBV12-4, the J call TRBJ2-7, with D hard to call. V lost 3 bases and J lost 3, with 6 bases in between. The CDR3 is 12 amino acids. CDR3 sequence reads: CASSFRGYEQYF. For the CDR3, the DNA is TGTGCCAGCAGTTTCCGAGGCTACGAGCAGTACTTC.

The chain has TRBV24-1 and TRBJ2-1, with 9 bases lining up with TRBD1. CDR1 is KGHDR, CDR2 SFDVKD, per germline. The junction had 8 bases not matched to a gene; V was cut back by 3 bases and J by 9 bases. The CDR3 sequence is 15 residues long. CDR3 DNA sequence: TGTGCCACCAGTGATCCGACAGGGGGGCTTAGTGAGCAGTTCTTC. It is translated as CATSDPTGGLSEQFF.

The chain combines TRBV29-1 with TRBJ1-1; 7 nucleotides match TRBD1. The CDR3 spans 12 residues. Germline V gene data show CDR1 as SQVTM and CDR2 as ANQGSEA. V was pared by 7 bases and J by 5 bases, with 7 bases of the junction left unmatched. CDR3 residues: CSAEGARTEAFF. The DNA of the CDR3 is TGCAGCGCTGAGGGGGCGCGTACTGAAGCTTTCTTT. Together with reference TRBV29-1 and TRBJ1-1, the CDR3 gives the full variable domain: SAVISQKPSRDICQRGTSLTIQCQVDSQVTMMFWYRQQPGQSLTLIATANQGSEATYESGFVIDKFPISRPNLTFSTLTVSNMSPEDSSIYLCSAEGARTEAFFGQGTRLTVV.

This clone appeared a single time. This chain joins TRBV27 and TRBJ2-7; 10 nucleotides line up with TRBD2. The CDR3 extends over 15 amino acids. Trimming at V came to 4 bases and at J to 2 bases, leaving 5 bases not matched to a gene. Germline loops: CDR1 MNHEY, CDR2 SMNVEV (reference sequence). The CDR3 DNA reads TGTGCCAGCAGTTCTAGGACTAGCGGCACCTACGAGCAGTACTTC. It yields the protein CASSSRTSGTYEQYF.